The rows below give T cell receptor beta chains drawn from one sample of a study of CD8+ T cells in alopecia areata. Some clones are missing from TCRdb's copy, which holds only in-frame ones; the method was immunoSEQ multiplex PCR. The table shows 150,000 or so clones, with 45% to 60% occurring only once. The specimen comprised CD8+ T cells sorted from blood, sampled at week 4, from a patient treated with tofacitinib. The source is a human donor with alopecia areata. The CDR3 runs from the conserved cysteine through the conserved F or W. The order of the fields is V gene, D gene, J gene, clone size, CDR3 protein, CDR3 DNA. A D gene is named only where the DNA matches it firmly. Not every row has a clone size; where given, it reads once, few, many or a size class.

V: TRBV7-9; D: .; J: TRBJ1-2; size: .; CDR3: CASSLVFRSFHGYTF; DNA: TGTGCCAGCAGCTTAGTCTTTCGATCATTCCATGGCTACACCTTC
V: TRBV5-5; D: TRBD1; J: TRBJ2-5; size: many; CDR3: CASSFGQAYNQETQYF; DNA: TGTGCCAGCAGCTTCGGACAGGCGTATAATCAAGAGACCCAGTACTTC
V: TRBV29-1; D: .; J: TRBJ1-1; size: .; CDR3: CSVEGYTEAFF; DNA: TGCAGCGTTGAAGGGTACACTGAAGCTTTCTTT
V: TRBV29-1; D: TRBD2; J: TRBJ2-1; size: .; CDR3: CSALAGGLNEQFF; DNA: TGCAGCGCACTAGCGGGGGGGCTTAATGAGCAGTTCTTC
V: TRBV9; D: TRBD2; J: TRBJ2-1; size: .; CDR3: CASSVVGGGSYNEQFF; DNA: TGTGCCAGCAGCGTAGTAGGCGGGGGTTCCTACAATGAGCAGTTCTTC
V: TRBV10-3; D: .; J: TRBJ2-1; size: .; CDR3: CAISDPDRSNEQFF; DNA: TGTGCCATCAGTGACCCTGACAGAAGCAATGAGCAGTTCTTC
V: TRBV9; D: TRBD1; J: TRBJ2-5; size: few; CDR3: CASSDWTGGQETQYF; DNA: TGTGCCAGCAGCGACTGGACAGGTGGACAAGAGACCCAGTACTTC
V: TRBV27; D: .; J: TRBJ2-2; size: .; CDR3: CASSPSGGGELFF; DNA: TGTGCCAGCAGTCCCTCGGGTGGCGGGGAGCTGTTTTTT
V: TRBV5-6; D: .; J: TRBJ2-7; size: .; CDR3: CASSLGDNSYEQYF; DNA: TGTGCCAGCAGCCTGGGAGACAACTCCTACGAGCAGTACTTC
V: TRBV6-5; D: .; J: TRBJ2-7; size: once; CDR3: CASRALREQYF; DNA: TGTGCCAGCAGGGCCCTCCGAGAGCAGTACTTC
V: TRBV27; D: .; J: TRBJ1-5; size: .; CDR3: CASSSLGRRPQHF; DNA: TGTGCCAGCAGTTCCCTTGGGAGAAGGCCCCAGCATTTT
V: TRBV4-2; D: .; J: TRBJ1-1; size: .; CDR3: CASSPQAGGGPEAFF; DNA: TGTGCCAGCAGCCCCCAAGCTGGGGGGGGACCTGAAGCTTTCTTT
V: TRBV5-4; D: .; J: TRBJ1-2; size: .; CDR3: CASSLFRAGYTF; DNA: TGTGCCAGCAGCTTGTTTCGGGCTGGCTACACCTTC
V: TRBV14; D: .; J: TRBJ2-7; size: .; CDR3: CASSQDLSGVYEQYF; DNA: TGTGCCAGCAGCCAAGATCTGAGCGGTGTCTACGAGCAGTACTTC
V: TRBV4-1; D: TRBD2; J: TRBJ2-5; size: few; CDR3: CASSSSGAQYF; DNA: TGCGCCAGCAGCTCCAGCGGGGCCCAGTACTTC
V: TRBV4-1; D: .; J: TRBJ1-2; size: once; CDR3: CASSAPPGFYGYTF; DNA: TGCGCCAGCAGCGCACCTCCCGGATTCTATGGCTACACCTTC